The sequence of this TCR beta chain was determined in a study of shared clonotypes between healthy human individuals. Overall study findings and caveats: Sharing of clonotypes among donors was expected to vary with sequencing depth.

Per germline, CDR1 SGHRS and CDR2 YFSETQ. V lost 4 bases to trimming and J lost 0 bases; unmatched junction nucleotides: 3. The length of the CDR3 is 15 residues. On this clone itself: Its target is not known. Other DNA sequences in this sample translate to the same CDR3.

Some clones are missing from TCRdb's copy, which holds only in-frame ones; the method was immunoSEQ multiplex PCR. The repertoire holds roughly 1 million clones, with around four fifths as singletons. The chain couples TRBV5-1 to TRBJ2-2; 7 bases agree with TRBD2. Source material: memory CD4+ T cells sorted from blood. Subset described: CD45RA-negative fraction. The clonotype comes from a man younger than 35 in good health. The CDR3 sequence is CASSVGTTNTGELFF. The CDR3 bases are TGCGCCAGCAGCGTTGGGACTACGAACACCGGGGAGCTGTTTTTT.